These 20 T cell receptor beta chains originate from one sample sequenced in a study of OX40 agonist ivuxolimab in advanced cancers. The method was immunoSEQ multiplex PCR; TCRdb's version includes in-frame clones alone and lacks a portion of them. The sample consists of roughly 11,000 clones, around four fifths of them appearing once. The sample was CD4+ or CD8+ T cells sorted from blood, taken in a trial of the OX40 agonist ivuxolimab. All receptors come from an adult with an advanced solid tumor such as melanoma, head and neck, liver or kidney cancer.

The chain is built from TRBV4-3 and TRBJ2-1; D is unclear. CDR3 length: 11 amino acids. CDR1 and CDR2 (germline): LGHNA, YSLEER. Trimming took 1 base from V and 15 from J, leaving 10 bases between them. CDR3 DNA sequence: TGCGCCAGCAGCCAAGGGTCAACTGCGTTCTTC. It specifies CASSQGSTAFF.

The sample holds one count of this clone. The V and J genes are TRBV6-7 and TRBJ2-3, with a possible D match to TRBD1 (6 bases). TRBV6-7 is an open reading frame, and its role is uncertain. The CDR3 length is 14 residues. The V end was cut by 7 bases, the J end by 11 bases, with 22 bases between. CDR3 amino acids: CASTEPYRVVGQYF. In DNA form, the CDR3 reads TGTGCCAGCACCGAACCCTACAGGGTGGTGGGGCAGTATTTT.

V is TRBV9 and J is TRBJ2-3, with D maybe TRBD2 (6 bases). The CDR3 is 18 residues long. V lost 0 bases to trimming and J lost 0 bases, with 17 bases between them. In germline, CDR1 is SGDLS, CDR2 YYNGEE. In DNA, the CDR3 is TGTGCCAGCAGCGTAGGGCACCTAGCGAGACCTAGCACAGATACGCAGTATTTT. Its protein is CASSVGHLARPSTDTQYF.

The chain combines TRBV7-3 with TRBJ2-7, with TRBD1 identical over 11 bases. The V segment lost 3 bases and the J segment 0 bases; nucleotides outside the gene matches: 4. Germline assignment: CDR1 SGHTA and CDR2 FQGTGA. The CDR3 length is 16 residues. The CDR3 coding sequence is TGTGCCAGCAGCTTGGATGGGACAGGGGGCTCCTACGAGCAGTACTTC. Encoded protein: CASSLDGTGGSYEQYF.

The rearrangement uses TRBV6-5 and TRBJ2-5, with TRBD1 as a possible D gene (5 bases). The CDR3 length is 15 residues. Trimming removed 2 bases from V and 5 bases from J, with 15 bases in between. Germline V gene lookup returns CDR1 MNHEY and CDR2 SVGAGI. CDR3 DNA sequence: TGTGCCAGCAGTTACGTTAGGACAACCTGGGAGACCCAGTACTTC. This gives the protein CASSYVRTTWETQYF.

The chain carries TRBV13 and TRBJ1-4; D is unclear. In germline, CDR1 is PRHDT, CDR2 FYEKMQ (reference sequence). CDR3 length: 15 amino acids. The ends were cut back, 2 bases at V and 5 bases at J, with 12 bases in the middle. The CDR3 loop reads CASSLRHSRNEKLFF. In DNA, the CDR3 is TGTGCCAGCAGCTTAAGACACAGTAGAAATGAAAAACTGTTTTTT.

The CDR3 DNA reads as TGTGCCAGCAGTCCTCCGTACCCAGGGGAAACTGAAGCTTTCTTT. Its protein is CASSPPYPGETEAFF. V usage is TRBV27 and J usage is TRBJ1-1; D might be TRBD1 (6 bases). There are 15 residues in the CDR3. Germline CDR1 is MNHEY and CDR2 is SMNVEV (reference sequence). Trimming stripped 5 bases from V and 5 bases from J, with 18 bases between.

CDR3 in amino acids: CASSPNTDTQYF. The CDR3 DNA sequence: TGTGCCAGCAGCCCTAACACAGATACGCAGTATTTT. The chain employs TRBV6-5 and TRBJ2-3, with no clear D. The CDR3 consists of 12 residues. Germline loops: CDR1 MNHEY, CDR2 SVGAGI. Trimming cost V 6 bases and J 2 bases, with 6 bases left between them.

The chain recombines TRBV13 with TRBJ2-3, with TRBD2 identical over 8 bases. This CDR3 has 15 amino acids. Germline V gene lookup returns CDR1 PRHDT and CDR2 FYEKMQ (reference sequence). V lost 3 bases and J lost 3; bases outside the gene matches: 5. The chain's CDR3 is CASSFGRGATDTQYF. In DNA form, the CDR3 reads TGTGCCAGCAGCTTCGGGAGGGGGGCGACAGATACGCAGTATTTT.

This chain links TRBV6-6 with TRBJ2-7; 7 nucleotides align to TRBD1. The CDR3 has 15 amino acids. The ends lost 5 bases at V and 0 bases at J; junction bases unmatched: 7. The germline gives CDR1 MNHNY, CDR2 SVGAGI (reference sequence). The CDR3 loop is CASSNPGQLSYEQYF. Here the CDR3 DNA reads TGTGCCAGCAGTAACCCGGGACAGCTCTCCTACGAGCAGTACTTC.

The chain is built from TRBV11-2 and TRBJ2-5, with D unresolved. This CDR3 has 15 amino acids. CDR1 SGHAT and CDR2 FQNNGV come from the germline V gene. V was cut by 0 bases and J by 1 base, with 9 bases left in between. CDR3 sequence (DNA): TGTGCCAGCAGCTTAGAGTACTCGATCCAAGAGACCCAGTACTTC. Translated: CASSLEYSIQETQYF.

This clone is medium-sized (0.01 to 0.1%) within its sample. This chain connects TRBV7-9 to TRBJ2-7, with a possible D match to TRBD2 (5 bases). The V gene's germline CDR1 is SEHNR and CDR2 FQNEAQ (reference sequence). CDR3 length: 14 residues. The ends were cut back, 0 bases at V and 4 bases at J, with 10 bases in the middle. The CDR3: CASSLAIREYEQYF. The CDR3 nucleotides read TGTGCCAGCAGCTTAGCTATCCGGGAATACGAGCAGTACTTC.

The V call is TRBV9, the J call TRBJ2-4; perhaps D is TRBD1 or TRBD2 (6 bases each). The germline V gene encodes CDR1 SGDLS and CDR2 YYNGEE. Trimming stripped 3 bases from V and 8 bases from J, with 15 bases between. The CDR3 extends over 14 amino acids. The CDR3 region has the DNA TGTGCCAGCAGCGACGGGGGCCGGACGGACATTCAGTACTTC. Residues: CASSDGGRTDIQYF.

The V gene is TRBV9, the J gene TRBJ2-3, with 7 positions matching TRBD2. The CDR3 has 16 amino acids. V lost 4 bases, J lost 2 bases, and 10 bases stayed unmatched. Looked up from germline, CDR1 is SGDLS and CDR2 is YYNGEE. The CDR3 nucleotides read TGTGCCAGCAGCCCCCTCGGGACTACCAACACAGATACGCAGTATTTT. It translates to CASSPLGTTNTDTQYF.

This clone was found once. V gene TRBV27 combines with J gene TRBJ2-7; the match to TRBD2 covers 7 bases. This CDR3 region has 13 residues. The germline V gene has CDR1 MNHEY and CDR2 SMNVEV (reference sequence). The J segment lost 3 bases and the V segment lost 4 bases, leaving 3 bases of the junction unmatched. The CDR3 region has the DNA TGTGCCAGCAGTTGGACTAGTATCTACGAGCAGTACTTC. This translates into CASSWTSIYEQYF.

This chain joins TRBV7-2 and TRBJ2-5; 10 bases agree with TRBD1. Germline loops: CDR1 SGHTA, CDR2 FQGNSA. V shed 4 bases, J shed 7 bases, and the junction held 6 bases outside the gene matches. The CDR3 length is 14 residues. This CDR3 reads CASSSRGTGATQYF. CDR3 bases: TGTGCCAGCAGCTCCCGGGGGACAGGGGCGACCCAGTACTTC.

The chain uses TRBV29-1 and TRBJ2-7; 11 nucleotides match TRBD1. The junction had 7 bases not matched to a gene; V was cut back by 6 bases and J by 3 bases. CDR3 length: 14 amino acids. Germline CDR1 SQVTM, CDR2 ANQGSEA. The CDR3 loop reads CSVTTGTGGYEQYF. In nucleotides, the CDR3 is TGCAGCGTCACAACCGGGACAGGGGGCTACGAGCAGTACTTC.

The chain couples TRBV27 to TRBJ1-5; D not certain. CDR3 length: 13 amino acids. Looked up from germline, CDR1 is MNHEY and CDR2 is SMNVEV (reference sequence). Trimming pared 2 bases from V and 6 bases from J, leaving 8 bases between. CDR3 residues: CASSLGGGQPQHF. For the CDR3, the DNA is TGTGCCAGCAGTTTAGGAGGTGGTCAGCCCCAGCATTTT.

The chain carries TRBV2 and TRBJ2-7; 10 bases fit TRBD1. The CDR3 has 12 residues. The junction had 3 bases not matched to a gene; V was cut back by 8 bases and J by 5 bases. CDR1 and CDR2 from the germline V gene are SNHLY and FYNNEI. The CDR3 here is CASGQGGDEQYV. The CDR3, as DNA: TGTGCCAGCGGACAGGGGGGTGACGAGCAGTACGTC.

The CDR3 coding sequence is TGTGCCAGCAGTCACGGGACTACCGTGGGGGAGCTGTTTTTT. Residues: CASSHGTTVGELFF. The V and J genes are TRBV7-2 and TRBJ2-2, with 7 bases that match TRBD2. Germline CDR1 reads SGHTA; CDR2 reads FQGNSA. This CDR3 contains 14 residues. The ends lost 6 bases at V and 8 bases at J; junction bases unmatched: 9. The entire variable domain, with the rest obtained from reference TRBV7-2 and TRBJ2-2, is as follows: GAGVSQSPSNKVTEKGKDVELRCDPISGHTALYWYRQSLGQGLEFLIYFQGNSAPDKSGLPSDRFSAERTGGSVSTLTIQRTQQEDSAVYLCASSHGTTVGELFFGEGSRLTVL.